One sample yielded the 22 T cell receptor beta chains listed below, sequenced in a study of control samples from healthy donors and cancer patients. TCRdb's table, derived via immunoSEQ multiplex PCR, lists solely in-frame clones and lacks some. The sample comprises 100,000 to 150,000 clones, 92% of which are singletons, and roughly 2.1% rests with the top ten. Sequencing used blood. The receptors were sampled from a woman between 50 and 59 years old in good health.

The CDR3 region has the DNA TGTGCCAGCAGCACGCCTCGGGGGGGGCTTGTCTACGAGCAGTACTTC. Translated, it gives CASSTPRGGLVYEQYF. This chain joins TRBV6-6 and TRBJ2-7, with 8 nucleotides matching TRBD2. J lost 3 bases, V lost 6 bases, and 13 bases had no gene match. The CDR3 sequence is 16 residues long. Germline assignment: CDR1 MNHNY and CDR2 SVGAGI (reference sequence).

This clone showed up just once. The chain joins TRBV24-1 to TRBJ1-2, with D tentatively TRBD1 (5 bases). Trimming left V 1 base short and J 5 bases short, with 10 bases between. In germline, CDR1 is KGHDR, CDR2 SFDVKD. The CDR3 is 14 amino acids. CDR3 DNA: TGTGCCACCAGTGATTTTCAGACAGATTATGGCTACACCTTC. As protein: CATSDFQTDYGYTF.

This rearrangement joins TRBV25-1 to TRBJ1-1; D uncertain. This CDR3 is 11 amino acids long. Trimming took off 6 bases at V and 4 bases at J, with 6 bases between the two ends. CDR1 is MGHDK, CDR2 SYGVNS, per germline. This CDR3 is CASRGITEAFF. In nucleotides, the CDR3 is TGTGCCAGCAGGGGGATCACTGAAGCTTTCTTT.

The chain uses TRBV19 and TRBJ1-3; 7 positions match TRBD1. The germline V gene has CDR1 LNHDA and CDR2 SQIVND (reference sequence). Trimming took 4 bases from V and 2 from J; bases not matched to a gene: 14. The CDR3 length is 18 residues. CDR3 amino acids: CASSTRQGRGRTGNTIYF. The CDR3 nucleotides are TGTGCCAGTAGTACGAGACAGGGCCGAGGACGTACTGGAAACACCATATATTTT.

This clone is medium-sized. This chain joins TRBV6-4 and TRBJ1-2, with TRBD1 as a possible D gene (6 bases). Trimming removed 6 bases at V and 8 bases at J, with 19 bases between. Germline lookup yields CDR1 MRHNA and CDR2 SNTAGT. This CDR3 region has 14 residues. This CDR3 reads CASSEGTGGRGYTF. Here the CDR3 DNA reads TGTGCCAGCAGCGAGGGGACCGGGGGGCGAGGCTACACCTTC.

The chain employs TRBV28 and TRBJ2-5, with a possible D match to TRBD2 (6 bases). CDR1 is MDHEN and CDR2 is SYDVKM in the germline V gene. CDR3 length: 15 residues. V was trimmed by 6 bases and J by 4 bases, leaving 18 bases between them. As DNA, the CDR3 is TGTGCCAGCAGACCTTATAGCAGGAGGGGAGAGACCCAGTACTTC. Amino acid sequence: CASRPYSRRGETQYF.

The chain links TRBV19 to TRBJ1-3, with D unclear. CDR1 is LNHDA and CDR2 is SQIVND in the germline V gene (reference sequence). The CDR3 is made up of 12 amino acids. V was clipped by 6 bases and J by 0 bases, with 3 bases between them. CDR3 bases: TGTGCCAGTAGAGGCTCTGGAAACACCATATATTTT. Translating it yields CASRGSGNTIYF.

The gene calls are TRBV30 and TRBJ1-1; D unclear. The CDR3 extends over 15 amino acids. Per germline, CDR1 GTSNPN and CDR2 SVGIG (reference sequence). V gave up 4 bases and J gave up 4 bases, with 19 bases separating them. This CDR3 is CAWTPMGSSGTEAFF. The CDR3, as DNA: TGTGCCTGGACACCAATGGGTAGTTCGGGCACTGAAGCTTTCTTT.

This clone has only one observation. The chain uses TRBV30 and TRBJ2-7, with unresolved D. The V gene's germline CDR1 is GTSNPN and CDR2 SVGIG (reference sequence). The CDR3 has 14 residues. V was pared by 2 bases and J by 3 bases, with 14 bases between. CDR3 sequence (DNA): TGTGCCTGGAGTAAACTCGTCCATGGCTACGAGCAGTACTTC. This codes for CAWSKLVHGYEQYF.

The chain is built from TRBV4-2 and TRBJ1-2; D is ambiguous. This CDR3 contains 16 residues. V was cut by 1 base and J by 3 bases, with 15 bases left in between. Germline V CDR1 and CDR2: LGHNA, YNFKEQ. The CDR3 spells CASSQGAMEGHYGYTF. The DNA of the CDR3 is TGTGCCAGCAGCCAAGGCGCGATGGAGGGCCACTATGGCTACACCTTC.

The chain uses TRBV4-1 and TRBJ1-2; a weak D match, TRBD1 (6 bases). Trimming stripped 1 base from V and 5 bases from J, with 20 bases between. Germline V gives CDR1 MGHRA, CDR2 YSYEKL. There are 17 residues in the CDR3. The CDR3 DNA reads TGCGCCAGCAGCCAAGGATTCATGAGGGGGGCAGAGTATGGCTACACCTTC. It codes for CASSQGFMRGAEYGYTF.

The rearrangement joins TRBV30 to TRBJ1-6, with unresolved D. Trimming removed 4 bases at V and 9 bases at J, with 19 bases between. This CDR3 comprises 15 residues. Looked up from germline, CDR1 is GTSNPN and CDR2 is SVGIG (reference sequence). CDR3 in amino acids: CAWIPAQGGASPLHF. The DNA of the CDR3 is TGTGCCTGGATACCGGCCCAAGGTGGTGCTTCACCCCTCCACTTT.

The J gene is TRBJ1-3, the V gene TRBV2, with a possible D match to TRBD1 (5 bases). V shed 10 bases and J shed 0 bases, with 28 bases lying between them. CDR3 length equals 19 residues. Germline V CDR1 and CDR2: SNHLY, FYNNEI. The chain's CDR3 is CANSPGQGMTLSSGNTIYF. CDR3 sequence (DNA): TGTGCCAACTCCCCGGGGCAGGGAATGACTCTGAGCTCTGGAAACACCATATATTTT.

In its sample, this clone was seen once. DNA for the CDR3: TGTGCCAGCAGCTTGGCGGGAGGGAGCCACAATGAGCAGTTCTTC. It specifies CASSLAGGSHNEQFF. The gene calls are TRBV5-6 and TRBJ2-1; 8 bases are a match to TRBD2. The CDR3 has 15 amino acids. J gave up 5 bases and V 0 bases, and 4 bases lay outside the gene matches. Per the germline V gene, CDR1 is SGHDT and CDR2 is YYEEEE.

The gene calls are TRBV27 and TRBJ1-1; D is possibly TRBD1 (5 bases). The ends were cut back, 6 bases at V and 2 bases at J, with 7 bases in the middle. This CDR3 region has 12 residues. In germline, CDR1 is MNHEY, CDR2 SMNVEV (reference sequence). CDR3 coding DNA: TGTGCCAGCAGACAGGCTAACACTGAAGCTTTCTTT. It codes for CASRQANTEAFF.

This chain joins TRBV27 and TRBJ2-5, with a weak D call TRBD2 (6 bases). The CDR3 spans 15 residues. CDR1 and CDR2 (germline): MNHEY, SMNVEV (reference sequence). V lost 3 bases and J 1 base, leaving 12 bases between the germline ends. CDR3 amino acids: CASSFGGSFQETQYF. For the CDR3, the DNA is TGTGCCAGCAGTTTTGGGGGGTCTTTCCAAGAGACCCAGTACTTC.

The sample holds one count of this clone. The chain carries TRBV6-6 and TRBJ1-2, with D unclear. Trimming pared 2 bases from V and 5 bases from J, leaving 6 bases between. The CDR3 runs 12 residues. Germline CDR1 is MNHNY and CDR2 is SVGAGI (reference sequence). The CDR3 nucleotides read TGTGCCAGCAGTTACCCCGAGTATGGCTACACCTTC. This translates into CASSYPEYGYTF.

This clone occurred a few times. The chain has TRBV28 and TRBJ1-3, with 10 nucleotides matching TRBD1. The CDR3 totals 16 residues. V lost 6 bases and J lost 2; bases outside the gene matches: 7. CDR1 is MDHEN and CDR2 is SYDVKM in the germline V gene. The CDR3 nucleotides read TGTGCCAGCAGGGAGAACGGACAGGGGGCTGGAAACACCATATATTTT. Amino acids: CASRENGQGAGNTIYF.

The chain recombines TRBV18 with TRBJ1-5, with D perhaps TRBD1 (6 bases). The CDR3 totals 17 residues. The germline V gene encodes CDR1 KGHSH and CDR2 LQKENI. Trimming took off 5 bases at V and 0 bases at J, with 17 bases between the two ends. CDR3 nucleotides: TGTGCCAGCTCAGGTCCAGCGGACAGTCATAGCAATCAGCCCCAGCATTTT. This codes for CASSGPADSHSNQPQHF. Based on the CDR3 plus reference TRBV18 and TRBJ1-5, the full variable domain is NAGVMQNPRHLVRRRGQEARLRCSPMKGHSHVYWYRQLPEEGLKFMVYLQKENIIDESGMPKERFSAEFPKEGPSILRIQQVVRGDSAAYFCASSGPADSHSNQPQHFGDGTRLSIL.

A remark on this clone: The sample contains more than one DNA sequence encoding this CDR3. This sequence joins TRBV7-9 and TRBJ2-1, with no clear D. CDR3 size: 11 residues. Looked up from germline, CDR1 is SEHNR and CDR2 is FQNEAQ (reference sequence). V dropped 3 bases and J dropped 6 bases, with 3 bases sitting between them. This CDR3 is CASSLGNEQFF. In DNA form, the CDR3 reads TGTGCCAGCAGCTTGGGCAATGAGCAGTTCTTC.

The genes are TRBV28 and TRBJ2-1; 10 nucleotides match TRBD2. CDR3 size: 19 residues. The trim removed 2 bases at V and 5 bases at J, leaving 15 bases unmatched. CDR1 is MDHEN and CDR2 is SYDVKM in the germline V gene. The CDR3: CASSLVLAGATGLNNEQFF. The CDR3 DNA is TGTGCCAGCAGTTTAGTGCTAGCGGGAGCGACGGGTCTAAACAATGAGCAGTTCTTC. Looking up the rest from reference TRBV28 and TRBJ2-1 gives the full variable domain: DVKVTQSSRYLVKRTGEKVFLECVQDMDHENMFWYRQDPGLGLRLIYFSYDVKMKEKGDIPEGYSVSREKKERFSLILESASTNQTSMYLCASSLVLAGATGLNNEQFFGPGTRLTVL.

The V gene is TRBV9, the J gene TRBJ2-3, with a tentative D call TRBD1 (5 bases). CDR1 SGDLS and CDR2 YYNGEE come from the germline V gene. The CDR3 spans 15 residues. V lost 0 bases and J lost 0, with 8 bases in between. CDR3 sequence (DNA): TGTGCCAGCAGCGTAGGACAGACTAGCACAGATACGCAGTATTTT. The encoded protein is CASSVGQTSTDTQYF.